This TCR beta chain was sequenced for a study of T cell responses to AZD1222 COVID-19 vaccine. Libraries were prepared by immunoSEQ multiplex PCR; TCRdb keeps only in-frame clonotypes and omits some of them. The repertoire holds approximately 64,000 clones, with around nine tenths as singletons. The germline V gene has CDR1 SGHVS and CDR2 FQNEAQ. V shed 5 bases and J shed 3 bases, with 16 bases lying between them. The CDR3 sequence is 15 residues long. This sequence joins TRBV7-8 and TRBJ1-1, with a possible D match to TRBD1 (6 bases). The sequence was obtained from an adult who received the MenACWY meningococcal vaccine as a control. This sample comprised peripheral blood, obtained 28 days after the second dose of the MenACWY control vaccine. The CDR3 is CASSPRRGGDTEAFF. In DNA form, the CDR3 reads TGTGCCAGCAGCCCCCGCAGGGGAGGGGACACTGAAGCTTTCTTT.